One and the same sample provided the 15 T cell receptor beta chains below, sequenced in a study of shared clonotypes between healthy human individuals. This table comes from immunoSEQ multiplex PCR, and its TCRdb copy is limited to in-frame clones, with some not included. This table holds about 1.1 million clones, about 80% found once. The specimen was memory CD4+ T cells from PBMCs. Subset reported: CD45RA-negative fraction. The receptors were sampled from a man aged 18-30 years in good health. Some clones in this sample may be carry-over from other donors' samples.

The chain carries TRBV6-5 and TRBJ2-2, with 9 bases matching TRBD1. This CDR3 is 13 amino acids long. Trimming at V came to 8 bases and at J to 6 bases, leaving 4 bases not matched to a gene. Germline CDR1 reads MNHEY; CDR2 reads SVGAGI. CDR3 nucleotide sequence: TGTGCCAGCCGACACAGGGGGCCCGGGGAGCTGTTTTTT. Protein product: CASRHRGPGELFF.

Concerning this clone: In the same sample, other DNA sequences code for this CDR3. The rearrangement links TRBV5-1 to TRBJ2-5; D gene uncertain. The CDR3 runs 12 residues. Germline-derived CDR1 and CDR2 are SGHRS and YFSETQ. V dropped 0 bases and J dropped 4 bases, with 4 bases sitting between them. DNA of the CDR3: TGCGCCAGCAGCTTGGTAGGAGAGACCCAGTACTTC. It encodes CASSLVGETQYF. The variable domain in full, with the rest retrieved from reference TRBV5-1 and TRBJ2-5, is KAGVTQTPRYLIKTRGQQVTLSCSPISGHRSVSWYQQTPGQGLQFLFEYFSETQRNKGNFPGRFSGRQFSNSRSEMNVSTLELGDSALYLCASSLVGETQYFGPGTRLLVL.

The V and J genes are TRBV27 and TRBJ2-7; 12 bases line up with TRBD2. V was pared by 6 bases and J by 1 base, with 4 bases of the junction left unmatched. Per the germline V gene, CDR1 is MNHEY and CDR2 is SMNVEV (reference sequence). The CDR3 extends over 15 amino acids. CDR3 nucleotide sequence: TGTGCCAGCAGAGGGACTAGCGGGTGGTCCTACGAGCAGTACTTC. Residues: CASRGTSGWSYEQYF.

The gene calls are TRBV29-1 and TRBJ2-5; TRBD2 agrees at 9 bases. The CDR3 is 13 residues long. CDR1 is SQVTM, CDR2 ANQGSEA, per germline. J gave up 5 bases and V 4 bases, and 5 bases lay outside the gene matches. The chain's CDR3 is CSVGGAGGETQYF. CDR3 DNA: TGCAGCGTTGGTGGAGCGGGAGGCGAGACCCAGTACTTC.

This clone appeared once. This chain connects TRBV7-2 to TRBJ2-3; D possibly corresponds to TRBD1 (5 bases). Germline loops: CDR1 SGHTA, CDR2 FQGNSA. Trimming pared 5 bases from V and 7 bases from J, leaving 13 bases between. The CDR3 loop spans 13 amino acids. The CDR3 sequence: CASSPPGWNTQYF. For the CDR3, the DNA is TGTGCCAGCAGCCCGCCAGGGTGGAATACGCAGTATTTT.

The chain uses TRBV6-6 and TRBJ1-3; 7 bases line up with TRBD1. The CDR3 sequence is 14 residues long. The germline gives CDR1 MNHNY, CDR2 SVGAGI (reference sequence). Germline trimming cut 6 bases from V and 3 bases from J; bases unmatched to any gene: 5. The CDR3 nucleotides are TGTGCCAGCAGAGGGGGCTCCTATGGAAACACCATATATTTT. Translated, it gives CASRGGSYGNTIYF.

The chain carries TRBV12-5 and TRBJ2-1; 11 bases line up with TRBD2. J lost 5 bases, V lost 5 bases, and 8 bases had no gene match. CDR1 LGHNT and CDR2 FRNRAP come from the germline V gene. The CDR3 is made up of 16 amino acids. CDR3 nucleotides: TGTGCTAGTGGTATACAGACTAGCGGGACCCACAATGAGCAGTTCTTC. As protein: CASGIQTSGTHNEQFF.

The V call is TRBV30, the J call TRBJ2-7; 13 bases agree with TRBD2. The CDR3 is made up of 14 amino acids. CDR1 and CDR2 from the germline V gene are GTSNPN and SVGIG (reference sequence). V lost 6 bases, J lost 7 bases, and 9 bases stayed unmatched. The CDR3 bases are TGTGCCTGTATTGGACTAGCGGGAGCCGGTGAGCAGTACTTC. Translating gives CACIGLAGAGEQYF.

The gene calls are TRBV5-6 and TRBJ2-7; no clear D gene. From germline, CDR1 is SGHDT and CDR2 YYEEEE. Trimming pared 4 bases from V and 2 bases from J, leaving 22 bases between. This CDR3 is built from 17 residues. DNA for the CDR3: TGTGCCAGCAGCCCCTTCAGTACAAGGACCATTACCTACGAGCAGTACTTC. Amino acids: CASSPFSTRTITYEQYF.

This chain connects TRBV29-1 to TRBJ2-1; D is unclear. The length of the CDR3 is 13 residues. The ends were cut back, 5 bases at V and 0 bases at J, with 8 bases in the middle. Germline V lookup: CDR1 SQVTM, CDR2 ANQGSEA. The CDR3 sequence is CSVNIGSYNEQFF. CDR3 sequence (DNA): TGCAGCGTTAATATTGGCTCCTACAATGAGCAGTTCTTC.

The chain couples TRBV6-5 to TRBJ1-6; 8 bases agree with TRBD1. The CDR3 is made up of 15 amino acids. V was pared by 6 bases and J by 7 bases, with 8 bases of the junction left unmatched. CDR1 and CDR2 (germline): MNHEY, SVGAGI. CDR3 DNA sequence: TGTGCCAGCAGGCCGGACAGGGCGAGGAATTCACCCCTCCACTTT. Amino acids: CASRPDRARNSPLHF.

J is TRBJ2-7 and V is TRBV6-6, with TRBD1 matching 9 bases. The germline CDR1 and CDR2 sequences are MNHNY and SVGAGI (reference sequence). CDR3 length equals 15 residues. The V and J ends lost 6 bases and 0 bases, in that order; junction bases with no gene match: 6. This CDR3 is CASRDRTGVSYEQYF. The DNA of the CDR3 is TGTGCCAGCAGGGACCGGACAGGGGTCTCCTACGAGCAGTACTTC.

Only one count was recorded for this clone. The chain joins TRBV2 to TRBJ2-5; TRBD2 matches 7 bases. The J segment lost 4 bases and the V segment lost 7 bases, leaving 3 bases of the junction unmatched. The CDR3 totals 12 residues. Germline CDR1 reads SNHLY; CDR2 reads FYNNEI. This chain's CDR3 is CASKSGVETQYF. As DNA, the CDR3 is TGTGCCAGCAAAAGCGGGGTAGAGACCCAGTACTTC.

CDR3 sequence (DNA): TGTGCCAGCAGCGTAGCTCTGGGCAATCTCTACGAGCAGTACTTC. Encoded protein: CASSVALGNLYEQYF. The gene calls are TRBV9 and TRBJ2-7; D remains ambiguous. This CDR3 is 15 amino acids long. Germline loops: CDR1 SGDLS, CDR2 YYNGEE. The germline V and J ends were trimmed by 0 bases and 3 bases, with 13 bases remaining between them. Filled out from reference TRBV9 and TRBJ2-7, the complete variable domain reads DSGVTQTPKHLITATGQRVTLRCSPRSGDLSVYWYQQSLDQGLQFLIQYYNGEERAKGNILERFSAQQFPDLHSELNLSSLELGDSALYFCASSVALGNLYEQYFGPGTRLTVT.

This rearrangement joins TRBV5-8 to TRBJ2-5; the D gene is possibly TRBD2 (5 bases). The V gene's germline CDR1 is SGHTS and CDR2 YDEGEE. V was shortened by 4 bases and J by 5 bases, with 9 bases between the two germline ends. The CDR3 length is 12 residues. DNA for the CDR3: TGTGCCAGCAGCCGGGGAGCGGAGACCCAGTACTTC. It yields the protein CASSRGAETQYF.